A single sample gave rise to the 26 T cell receptor beta chains below, sequenced in a study of shared clonotypes between healthy human individuals. TCRdb's table, derived via immunoSEQ multiplex PCR, lists solely in-frame clones and lacks some. The sample has 950,000 to 1,100,000 clones; roughly 70% are singletons. Sample: memory CD4+ T cells sorted from blood. Subset meaning: CD45RA-negative fraction. These receptor sequences come from a man between 18 and 29 years old in good health.

The chain is built from TRBV5-1 and TRBJ2-1; 7 bases align to TRBD1. V shed 3 bases, J shed 6 bases, and the junction held 6 bases outside the gene matches. CDR1 and CDR2 from the germline V gene are SGHRS and YFSETQ. CDR3 length equals 14 residues. The CDR3 DNA is TGCGCCAGCAGCTCGACAGGGTCGGCCAATGAGCAGTTCTTC. It is translated as CASSSTGSANEQFF.

V and J are TRBV6-1 and TRBJ2-7; D not certain. This CDR3 comprises 16 residues. Germline V CDR1 and CDR2: MNHNS, SASEGT. Trimming took off 2 bases at V and 0 bases at J, with 14 bases between the two ends. CDR3 bases: TGTGCCAGCAGTGAATGGGCTGACCTGAGCTCCTACGAGCAGTACTTC. The encoded protein is CASSEWADLSSYEQYF.

The chain uses TRBV9 and TRBJ2-7, with TRBD1 matching 7 bases. The germline CDR1 and CDR2 sequences are SGDLS and YYNGEE. J gave up 2 bases and V 4 bases, and 9 bases lay outside the gene matches. This CDR3 has 15 amino acids. CDR3 protein: CASSPGGTATYEQYF. The CDR3 coding sequence is TGTGCCAGCAGCCCCGGTGGGACAGCAACCTACGAGCAGTACTTC.

The chain combines TRBV29-1 with TRBJ2-7, with D perhaps being TRBD1 or TRBD2 (5 bases each). The V end lost 6 bases, the J end lost 2 bases, and 17 bases lay between the germline ends. The CDR3 totals 14 residues. Per the germline V gene, CDR1 is SQVTM and CDR2 is ANQGSEA. CDR3 nucleotide sequence: TGCAGCGTCCGCCGGGGCGATAGGACCTACGAGCAGTACTTC. It translates to CSVRRGDRTYEQYF.

The CDR3 here is CAWSALGQPQPQHF. In DNA, the CDR3 is TGTGCCTGGAGTGCCCTGGGACAGCCACAGCCCCAGCATTTT. J is TRBJ1-5 and V is TRBV30; 7 bases match TRBD1. The CDR3 covers 14 residues. The V gene end was trimmed by 1 base and the J gene end by 7 bases; junction bases not matched to a gene: 7. Germline CDR1 reads GTSNPN; CDR2 reads SVGIG (reference sequence). The whole variable domain, remainder taken from reference TRBV30 and TRBJ1-5, is SQTIHQWPATLVQPVGSPLSLECTVEGTSNPNLYWYRQAAGRGLQLLFYSVGIGQISSEVPQNLSASRPQDRQFILSSKKLLLSDSGFYLCAWSALGQPQPQHFGDGTRLSIL.

The gene calls are TRBV6-5 and TRBJ2-3; D is unclear. Trimming pared 6 bases from V and 0 bases from J, leaving 4 bases between. CDR3 length: 12 residues. Germline V CDR1 and CDR2: MNHEY, SVGAGI. The CDR3 bases are TGTGCCAGCAGGGACAGCACAGATACGCAGTATTTT. It codes for CASRDSTDTQYF.

J is TRBJ2-7 and V is TRBV27; TRBD2 agrees at 7 bases. The CDR3 spans 16 residues. The germline CDR1 and CDR2 sequences are MNHEY and SMNVEV (reference sequence). V lost 6 bases to trimming and J lost 0 bases; unmatched junction nucleotides: 11. CDR3 in amino acids: CASRPSGTTSSYEQYF. DNA for the CDR3: TGTGCCAGCAGACCGAGCGGGACCACTAGCTCCTACGAGCAGTACTTC.

This sequence joins TRBV9 and TRBJ1-1, with D possibly matching TRBD1 (6 bases). The CDR3 sequence is 14 residues long. V lost 4 bases and J lost 1, with 11 bases in between. Germline V CDR1 and CDR2: SGDLS, YYNGEE. The CDR3 here is CASSPGQQNTEAFF. CDR3 in DNA: TGTGCCAGCAGCCCCGGACAGCAGAACACTGAAGCTTTCTTT.

The rearrangement links TRBV2 to TRBJ1-1, with 10 bases fitting TRBD1. This CDR3 is built from 13 residues. The ends lost 9 bases at V and 6 bases at J; junction bases unmatched: 7. Germline values: CDR1 SNHLY, CDR2 FYNNEI. The CDR3 DNA is TGTGCCAGGAAGGGACAGGGGATATCTGAAGCTTTCTTT. Translating gives CARKGQGISEAFF. The full variable domain, its missing parts supplied by reference TRBV2 and TRBJ1-1, is EPEVTQTPSHQVTQMGQEVILRCVPISNHLYFYWYRQILGQKVEFLVSFYNNEISEKSEIFDDQFSVERPDGSNFTLKIRSTKLEDSAMYFCARKGQGISEAFFGQGTRLTVV.

In this sample, this clone turned up once. This chain joins TRBV18 and TRBJ1-2, with a possible D match to TRBD1 (5 bases). The length of the CDR3 is 15 residues. Trimming removed 6 bases from V and 5 bases from J, with 19 bases in between. Per the germline V gene, CDR1 is KGHSH and CDR2 is LQKENI. As DNA, the CDR3 is TGTGCCAGCTCCCCGTTGCGGGGCAACGAGTATGGCTACACCTTC. This gives the protein CASSPLRGNEYGYTF.

This chain's CDR3 is CASSIARGAGEQYF. CDR3 sequence (DNA): TGTGCCAGTAGTATAGCCCGGGGTGCAGGGGAGCAGTACTTC. The chain uses TRBV19 and TRBJ2-7; D might be TRBD1 or TRBD2, each matching 5 bases. Germline CDR1 and CDR2: LNHDA and SQIVND (reference sequence). The CDR3 is made up of 14 amino acids. V lost 1 base, J lost 7 bases, and 14 bases lay in between.

The genes are TRBV4-1 and TRBJ2-1; perhaps TRBD2 as D (6 bases). From germline, CDR1 is MGHRA and CDR2 YSYEKL. V shed 1 base and J shed 2 bases, with 12 bases lying between them. This CDR3 region has 16 residues. This chain's CDR3 is CASSQAQRATYNEQFF. The CDR3 DNA sequence: TGCGCCAGCAGCCAAGCGCAGCGGGCCACCTACAATGAGCAGTTCTTC.

V and J are TRBV5-1 and TRBJ2-1; 8 bases are a match to TRBD1. V shed 0 bases and J 7 bases; nucleotides not matched to a gene: 6. The CDR3 covers 15 residues. Germline CDR1 is SGHRS and CDR2 is YFSETQ. The CDR3 nucleotides are TGCGCCAGCAGCTTGGACCAGGGGGCCTGGAATGAGCAGTTCTTC. This codes for CASSLDQGAWNEQFF.

CDR3 sequence: CAIRGSGGRETQYF. The CDR3 DNA reads TGTGCCATCAGGGGTTCAGGGGGCAGAGAGACCCAGTACTTC. This sequence joins TRBV10-3 and TRBJ2-5; 8 nucleotides match TRBD1. There are 14 residues in the CDR3. V was pared by 6 bases and J by 4 bases, with 7 bases of the junction left unmatched. Germline CDR1 ENHRY, CDR2 SYGVKD.

This clone is a singleton in its sample. This chain uses TRBV5-4 with TRBJ2-1; 7 nucleotides match TRBD1. The CDR3 consists of 15 residues. The junction had 6 bases not matched to a gene; V was cut back by 6 bases and J by 0 bases. Germline V gene lookup returns CDR1 SGHNT and CDR2 YYREEE (reference sequence). The DNA for the CDR3 is TGTGCCAGCACCCCGACAGGGAACTCCTACAATGAGCAGTTCTTC. Translation gives CASTPTGNSYNEQFF.

The V and J genes are TRBV2 and TRBJ2-2; 7 positions match TRBD1. Germline assignment: CDR1 SNHLY and CDR2 FYNNEI. This CDR3 has 15 residues. The ends lost 5 bases at V and 4 bases at J; junction bases unmatched: 7. The CDR3 DNA is TGTGCCAGCAGTTCTCAGGGACAGTCCACCGGGGAGCTGTTTTTT. It translates to CASSSQGQSTGELFF.

The rearrangement joins TRBV6-5 to TRBJ1-1; no clear D. Between the trimmed V and J ends, which lost 6 bases and 5 bases, there was a span of 16 bases. The CDR3 runs 14 residues. Germline CDR1 and CDR2: MNHEY and SVGAGI. Written as DNA, the CDR3 is TGTGCCAGCAGCCCGACTCGGGGTACTACTGAAGCTTTCTTT. Residues: CASSPTRGTTEAFF.

The V and J genes are TRBV7-2 and TRBJ1-1, with TRBD1 matching 7 bases. V shed 2 bases and J 1 base; nucleotides not matched to a gene: 4. Germline lookup yields CDR1 SGHTA and CDR2 FQGNSA. The CDR3 length is 15 residues. CDR3 protein: CASSLRGPANTEAFF. The CDR3 bases are TGTGCCAGCAGCTTAAGGGGGCCGGCGAACACTGAAGCTTTCTTT.

This clone was seen repeatedly, ten times or more. This rearrangement joins TRBV19 to TRBJ1-3; 7 bases map to TRBD1. The germline gives CDR1 LNHDA, CDR2 SQIVND (reference sequence). The junction had 6 bases not matched to a gene; V was cut back by 9 bases and J by 1 base. CDR3 length: 14 residues. This CDR3 is CASAKTGSGNTIYF. The DNA of the CDR3 is TGTGCCAGCGCGAAGACAGGGTCTGGAAACACCATATATTTT.

The chain has TRBV6-1 and TRBJ1-2; D is undetermined. V dropped 7 bases and J dropped 8 bases, with 23 bases sitting between them. The CDR3 extends over 15 amino acids. Germline CDR1 and CDR2: MNHNS and SASEGT. The CDR3 reads CASNEDINRVGGYTF. The CDR3 coding sequence is TGTGCCAGCAACGAAGATATAAACCGGGTAGGGGGCTACACCTTC.

The rearrangement uses TRBV2 and TRBJ2-2; D remains unclear. Trimming pared 7 bases from V and 4 bases from J, leaving 13 bases between. This CDR3 has 14 amino acids. Germline V gives CDR1 SNHLY, CDR2 FYNNEI. CDR3: CASTLVGATGELFF. As DNA, the CDR3 is TGTGCCAGCACTCTCGTGGGCGCCACCGGGGAGCTGTTTTTT.

This clone was recorded only once. The DNA for the CDR3 is TGTGCCAGCAGCTTACGGACGTATTCCTACGAGCAGTACTTC. Translating it yields CASSLRTYSYEQYF. The V call is TRBV5-8, the J call TRBJ2-7; no reliable D call. The CDR3 consists of 14 residues. Germline V gene lookup returns CDR1 SGHTS and CDR2 YDEGEE. Trimming cost V 2 bases and J 1 base, with 10 bases left between them.

As to this clone: The same CDR3 also results from other DNA sequences found in this sample. The chain couples TRBV7-2 to TRBJ1-2; 10 bases are shared with TRBD1. Unmatched junction bases numbered 4, after V lost 5 bases and J lost 4 bases. CDR3 size: 14 residues. Germline V gene data show CDR1 as SGHTA and CDR2 as FQGNSA. CDR3 residues: CASSPRQGAYGYTF. Here the CDR3 DNA reads TGTGCCAGCAGCCCTCGACAGGGGGCCTATGGCTACACCTTC. The whole variable domain, remainder taken from reference TRBV7-2 and TRBJ1-2, is GAGVSQSPSNKVTEKGKDVELRCDPISGHTALYWYRQSLGQGLEFLIYFQGNSAPDKSGLPSDRFSAERTGGSVSTLTIQRTQQEDSAVYLCASSPRQGAYGYTFGSGTRLTVV.

The chain combines TRBV7-2 with TRBJ2-5; the match to TRBD1 covers 8 bases. CDR3 length equals 13 residues. J was trimmed by 5 bases and V by 4 bases; bases with no gene match: 3. Germline CDR1 is SGHTA and CDR2 is FQGNSA. CDR3 region: CASSWTGRETQYF. CDR3 nucleotides: TGTGCCAGCAGCTGGACAGGGCGCGAGACCCAGTACTTC.

This clone was detected only a few times. This specimen includes other DNA sequences encoding the same CDR3. V is TRBV15 and J is TRBJ2-5, with a possible D match to TRBD2 (5 bases). The CDR3 contains 12 residues. Germline loops: CDR1 LNHNV, CDR2 YYDKDF (reference sequence). V dropped 1 base and J dropped 5 bases, with 5 bases sitting between them. The CDR3 bases are TGTGCCACCAGCAGAGGAGGGGAGACCCAGTACTTC. Protein: CATSRGGETQYF.

This clone was counted between two and nine times. The rearrangement joins TRBV2 to TRBJ1-2; 7 bases are a match to TRBD1. The CDR3 runs 14 residues. Looked up from germline, CDR1 is SNHLY and CDR2 is FYNNEI. V was pared by 6 bases and J by 6 bases, with 10 bases of the junction left unmatched. CDR3 DNA: TGTGCCAGCAGGGAACGACAGGGAATCCATGGCTACACCTTC. Encoded protein: CASRERQGIHGYTF.